This passage covers 9 T cell receptor beta chains from one sample sequenced in a study of T cell repertoires in aging, cancer and after chemotherapy. Rearranged V-D-J TRB sequences were amplified with a mixed TRB-A/B primer pool. MiXCR, run by TCRdb on the multiplex PCR reads, gives a single entry per CDR3 protein. The table lists more than 5,000 distinct CDR3 sequences, 32% of them singletons, with about 30% in the top ten. The template was genomic DNA from peripheral blood, not RNA. The sample consisted of blood. These receptors all stem from a human donor with a blood cancer.

The chain carries TRBV11-3 and TRBJ2-5; D ambiguous. This CDR3 has 12 amino acids. CDR1 is SGHNT and CDR2 is YENEEA in the germline V gene. The V end lost 2 bases, the J end lost 5 bases, and 6 bases lay between the germline ends. The CDR3 protein is CASSLLGETQYF. CDR3 bases: TGTGCCAGCAGCTTATTGGGCGAGACCCAGTACTTC.

This sequence joins TRBV5-4 and TRBJ2-7, with D maybe TRBD2 (6 bases). V was shortened by 4 bases and J by 3 bases, with 17 bases between the two germline ends. CDR1 and CDR2 (germline): SGHNT, YYREEE (reference sequence). The CDR3 loop spans 15 amino acids. In nucleotides, the CDR3 is TGTGCCAGCAGCCCCGGACGGGGGAGCGGCTACGAGCAGTACTTC. Protein product: CASSPGRGSGYEQYF.

This clonotype was seen only a few times. The chain couples TRBV5-4 to TRBJ1-2; D not resolved. V was pared by 4 bases and J by 5 bases, with 15 bases between. The CDR3 is 14 amino acids. The germline CDR1 and CDR2 sequences are SGHNT and YYREEE (reference sequence). CDR3 bases: TGTGCCAGCAGCAACGACGTCTCTGGGTATGGCTACACCTTC. It translates to CASSNDVSGYGYTF.

This clonotype appeared a few times. The chain links TRBV18 to TRBJ2-5; D remains unclear. CDR1 and CDR2 (germline): KGHSH, LQKENI. V was shortened by 3 bases and J by 5 bases, with 19 bases between the two germline ends. The CDR3 is 16 amino acids. The CDR3 sequence is CASSPRAYLVSETQYF. In DNA form, the CDR3 reads TGTGCCAGCTCACCCCGCGCCTACCTAGTGTCGGAGACCCAGTACTTC.

This clonotype was seen just once. A much larger clone differs by one base, so this may be a read error. This chain connects TRBV19 to TRBJ1-2; no definite D call. CDR1 is LNHDA and CDR2 is SQIVND in the germline V gene (reference sequence). Trimming removed 2 bases at V and 7 bases at J, with 5 bases between. The CDR3 sequence is 11 residues long. This chain's CDR3 is CASSIISGYTF. The CDR3 DNA reads as TGTGCCAGTAGTATAATAAGTGGCTACACCTTC.

This clonotype has just a few counts. The chain joins TRBV20-1 to TRBJ2-5; no clear D gene. This CDR3 has 13 amino acids. V lost 3 bases and J 0 bases, leaving 8 bases between the germline ends. CDR1 and CDR2 from the germline V gene are DFQATT and SNEGSKA (reference sequence). The CDR3 DNA reads TGCAGTGCTAGGGTTCAGTACCAAGAGACCCAGTACTTC. Translated: CSARVQYQETQYF.

This clonotype has just one count. The gene calls are TRBV5-1 and TRBJ2-7, with D perhaps matching TRBD1 (5 bases). Per the germline V gene, CDR1 is SGHRS and CDR2 is YFSETQ. CDR3 size: 14 residues. Trimming shortened V by 5 bases and J by 2 bases, and 14 bases separated the two germline ends. CDR3 protein: CASSKGNTAYEQYF. CDR3 sequence (DNA): TGCGCCAGCAGTAAGGGGAATACGGCCTACGAGCAGTACTTC.

By share of the sample, this clonotype is medium-sized. This chain links TRBV7-6 with TRBJ2-7, with D perhaps matching TRBD1 (6 bases). This CDR3 is 13 amino acids long. V was clipped by 5 bases and J by 2 bases, with 10 bases between them. Germline lookup yields CDR1 SGHVS and CDR2 FNYEAQ. CDR3 in amino acids: CASSGRGTYEQYF. The CDR3 DNA reads as TGTGCCAGCAGCGGCAGGGGAACCTACGAGCAGTACTTC.

The CDR3 loop is CASSTGTSGSRKQQFF. In nucleotides, the CDR3 is TGTGCCAGCAGCACCGGGACTAGCGGGAGCCGAAAGCAGCAGTTCTTC. The chain is built from TRBV7-6 and TRBJ2-1; TRBD2 agrees at 14 bases. The CDR3 contains 16 residues. Germline V lookup: CDR1 SGHVS, CDR2 FNYEAQ. V lost 5 bases to trimming and J lost 11 bases; unmatched junction nucleotides: 11.